The 13 T cell receptor beta chains below all came from one sample that was sequenced in a study of cytomegalovirus exposure and HLA in healthy donors. A multiplex PCR was run with 60 Vbeta primers and 13 Jbeta primers. The assay was immunoSEQ multiplex PCR, and TCRdb's table has in-frame clones only and misses some. The sample carries over 150,000 clones, 77% recorded once. The sample comprised PBMCs. Receptor source: a male donor in good health and CMV-seropositive.

The rearrangement uses TRBV6-5 and TRBJ2-7; tentative D call: TRBD2 (6 bases). The CDR3 loop spans 15 amino acids. The germline V and J ends were trimmed by 5 bases and 2 bases, with 16 bases remaining between them. Germline V gene data show CDR1 as MNHEY and CDR2 as SVGAGI. This CDR3 is CASSPEGGPPYEQYF. The CDR3 DNA reads TGTGCCAGCAGTCCCGAGGGAGGACCCCCCTACGAGCAGTACTTC.

This clone showed up just once. V is TRBV6-1 and J is TRBJ2-7; TRBD2 matches 8 bases. From germline, CDR1 is MNHNS and CDR2 SASEGT. V trimming: 5 bases; J trimming: 6 bases; junction bases outside the gene matches: 6. The CDR3 totals 13 residues. In DNA, the CDR3 is TGTGCCAGCAGTCGCGGGGGGCAGGGCGAGCAGTACTTC. The encoded protein is CASSRGGQGEQYF.

The chain employs TRBV11-2 and TRBJ2-5; perhaps TRBD2 as D (7 bases). The CDR3 runs 14 residues. Trimming left V 3 bases short and J 4 bases short, with 12 bases between. Germline V gene sequence: CDR1 SGHAT, CDR2 FQNNGV. CDR3 in amino acids: CASSFGGGGETQYF. The DNA for the CDR3 is TGTGCCAGCAGCTTCGGCGGGGGCGGAGAGACCCAGTACTTC. Variable domain in full (rest from reference TRBV11-2 and TRBJ2-5): EAGVAQSPRYKIIEKRQSVAFWCNPISGHATLYWYQQILGQGPKLLIQFQNNGVVDDSQLPKDRFSAERLKGVDSTLKIQPAKLEDSAVYLCASSFGGGGETQYFGPGTRLLVL.

The chain has TRBV4-3 and TRBJ1-1; the match to TRBD1 covers 11 bases. The CDR3 totals 16 residues. J lost 4 bases, V lost 2 bases, and 6 bases had no gene match. The germline V gene has CDR1 LGHNA and CDR2 YSLEER. CDR3 region: CASSQKAGTGGTEAFF. In DNA, the CDR3 is TGCGCCAGCAGCCAAAAAGCCGGGACAGGGGGCACTGAAGCTTTCTTT.

This rearrangement joins TRBV9 to TRBJ2-6, with TRBD1 identical over 7 bases. V dropped 4 bases and J dropped 0; count of bases not matched to a gene: 10. Germline V gene lookup returns CDR1 SGDLS and CDR2 YYNGEE. The CDR3 sequence is 18 residues long. The CDR3 here is CASSPIGTAHSGANVLTF. The CDR3 coding sequence is TGTGCCAGCAGCCCCATAGGGACAGCCCACTCTGGGGCCAACGTCCTGACTTTC.

Details on this clone: The junction differs from germline at one of its ends, possibly a read error. V and J are TRBV6-5 and TRBJ2-7; 9 bases are a match to TRBD2. The germline gives CDR1 MNHEY, CDR2 SVGAGI. The CDR3 contains 15 residues. DNA for the CDR3: TGTGCCAGCAGTCCCCAAGGGGAGCGGGGGGTCGCTCGGGACTTC. It yields the protein CASSPQGERGVARDF.

This clone appeared a few times. The chain joins TRBV5-1 to TRBJ1-1; TRBD1 matches 8 bases. Germline V CDR1 and CDR2: SGHRS, YFSETQ. The junction had 2 bases not matched to a gene; V was cut back by 1 base and J by 6 bases. This CDR3 comprises 13 residues. CDR3 DNA: TGCGCCAGCAGCTTGCAGGGGGCGGCTGAAGCTTTCTTT. Protein product: CASSLQGAAEAFF.

The CDR3 protein is CASSLWTGGYDEQFF. The CDR3 DNA is TGTGCCAGCAGTTTATGGACAGGGGGATACGATGAGCAGTTCTTC. The chain couples TRBV27 to TRBJ2-1; TRBD1 matches at 10 bases. CDR1 MNHEY and CDR2 SMNVEV come from the germline V gene (reference sequence). CDR3 length: 15 residues. Trimming took 1 base from V and 8 from J; bases not matched to a gene: 5.

This clone came up a few times. The J gene is TRBJ2-7, the V gene TRBV19; 7 nucleotides line up with TRBD2. J gave up 0 bases and V 2 bases, and 4 bases lay outside the gene matches. Germline values: CDR1 LNHDA, CDR2 SQIVND (reference sequence). This CDR3 comprises 15 residues. CDR3 DNA: TGTGCCAGTAGTATATATGGCGGGAGCTCCTACGAGCAGTACTTC. This translates into CASSIYGGSSYEQYF.

The chain couples TRBV29-1 to TRBJ2-3; possibly TRBD1 for D (6 bases). Deletions cut 4 bases from V and 6 bases from J, with 11 bases between. Germline-derived CDR1 and CDR2 are SQVTM and ANQGSEA. The CDR3 sequence is 12 residues long. The CDR3 coding sequence is TGCAGCGTTGTTGGGGGCTTCGATACGCAGTATTTT. It translates to CSVVGGFDTQYF.

This chain links TRBV2 with TRBJ1-6, with no clear D. V lost 4 bases and J lost 7, with 14 bases in between. The CDR3 spans 15 residues. The germline gives CDR1 SNHLY, CDR2 FYNNEI. The CDR3 sequence: CASSVELAGNSPLHF. The CDR3 coding sequence is TGTGCCAGCAGTGTAGAACTTGCGGGGAATTCACCCCTCCACTTT.

The sample holds one count of this clone. The V call is TRBV7-3, the J call TRBJ2-2, with 7 bases aligning to TRBD2. CDR1 and CDR2 from the germline V gene are SGHTA and FQGTGA. There are 14 residues in the CDR3. V lost 5 bases and J lost 2; bases outside the gene matches: 2. CDR3 sequence reads: CASSRTRNTGELFF. The DNA for the CDR3 is TGTGCCAGCAGCAGGACTAGAAACACCGGGGAGCTGTTTTTT.

This clone was seen a handful of times. The chain joins TRBV27 to TRBJ2-2; 9 bases match TRBD1. The germline V gene encodes CDR1 MNHEY and CDR2 SMNVEV (reference sequence). J was trimmed by 6 bases and V by 5 bases; bases with no gene match: 10. The CDR3 runs to 16 residues. The CDR3 sequence: CASSPTGTGKAGELFF. The CDR3 nucleotides are TGTGCCAGCAGTCCTACCGGGACAGGGAAGGCCGGGGAGCTGTTTTTT.